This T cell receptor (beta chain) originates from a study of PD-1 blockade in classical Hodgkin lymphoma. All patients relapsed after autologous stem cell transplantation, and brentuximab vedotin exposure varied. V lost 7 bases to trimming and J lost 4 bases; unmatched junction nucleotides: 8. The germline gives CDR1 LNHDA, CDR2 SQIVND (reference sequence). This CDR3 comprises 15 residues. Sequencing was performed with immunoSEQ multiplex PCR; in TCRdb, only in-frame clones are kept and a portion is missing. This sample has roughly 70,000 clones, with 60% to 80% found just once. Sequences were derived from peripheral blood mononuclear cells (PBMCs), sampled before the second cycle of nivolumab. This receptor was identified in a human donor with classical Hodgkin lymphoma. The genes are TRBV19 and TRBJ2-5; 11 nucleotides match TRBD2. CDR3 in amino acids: CASKLAGVGGETQYF. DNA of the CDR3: TGTGCCAGTAAACTAGCGGGAGTCGGAGGAGAGACCCAGTACTTC.